A single sample gave rise to the 13 T cell receptor beta chains below, sequenced in a study of Ad26.COV2.S vaccination and SARS-CoV-2 variants. The protocol was immunoSEQ multiplex PCR, while the TCRdb copy is restricted to in-frame clones and leaves out a portion. The sample lists about 320,000 clones, about 82% occurring once. Treatment denoted: around 19 received Ad26.COV2.S at low or high dose, single or two shots; several received placebo; per-sample allocation not given. Sampling was done on day 63 after the first vaccine or placebo injection. The material was peripheral blood, obtained in a trial of Ad26.COV2.S vaccine versus placebo. The receptors stem from a person between 18 and 60 years old who received the Ad26.COV2.S COVID-19 vaccine or a placebo.

The rearrangement links TRBV19 to TRBJ1-2; D remains unclear. The V end was cut by 8 bases, the J end by 3 bases, with 16 bases between. Germline CDR1 reads LNHDA; CDR2 reads SQIVND (reference sequence). CDR3 length: 14 amino acids. CDR3 coding DNA: TGTGCCAGTCACCTCCTCGGTGAGGACTATGGCTACACCTTC. Encoded protein: CASHLLGEDYGYTF.

The V gene is TRBV6-5, the J gene TRBJ1-1; maybe TRBD1 (6 bases). The CDR3 runs to 15 residues. Germline lookup yields CDR1 MNHEY and CDR2 SVGAGI. V was pared by 4 bases and J by 2 bases, with 14 bases between. The CDR3 coding sequence is TGTGCCAGCAGTTCCCTGCCGACAGGCAACACTGAAGCTTTCTTT. Its protein is CASSSLPTGNTEAFF.

V and J are TRBV3-1 (or the pseudogene TRBV3-2) and TRBJ2-7; no firm D call. Trimming pared 5 bases from V and 5 bases from J, leaving 16 bases between. CDR1 is LGHDT, CDR2 YNNKEL, per germline (reference sequence). The CDR3 has 14 amino acids. The CDR3 nucleotides read TGTGCCAGCAGCAAAGGTCCGGGCGTCCACGAGCAGTACTTC. Protein: CASSKGPGVHEQYF.

V and J are TRBV12-3 or TRBV12-4 and TRBJ2-7; tentatively, D is TRBD1 (6 bases). V was cut by 3 bases and J by 4 bases, with 10 bases left in between. This CDR3 comprises 13 residues. CDR3 region: CASSFGQQYEQYF. In DNA form, the CDR3 reads TGTGCCAGCAGTTTCGGACAGCAGTACGAGCAGTACTTC.

The CDR3: CAISEPNMGTSGYEQYF. DNA of the CDR3: TGTGCCATCAGTGAGCCTAACATGGGGACTAGCGGTTACGAGCAGTACTTC. The rearrangement joins TRBV10-3 to TRBJ2-7; TRBD2 agrees at 11 bases. J lost 4 bases, V lost 2 bases, and 10 bases had no gene match. Germline CDR1 is ENHRY and CDR2 is SYGVKD. CDR3 length: 17 amino acids.

The rearrangement links TRBV5-5 to TRBJ2-1; a weak D match, TRBD1 (6 bases). There are 15 residues in the CDR3. The V gene's germline CDR1 is SGHKS and CDR2 YYEKEE (reference sequence). V was trimmed by 0 bases and J by 5 bases, leaving 12 bases between them. The CDR3 loop is CASSLEAGDNNEQFF. The CDR3, as DNA: TGTGCCAGCAGCTTGGAGGCAGGGGATAACAATGAGCAGTTCTTC.

The rearrangement uses TRBV7-8 and TRBJ2-7, with 9 bases identical to TRBD2. The length of the CDR3 is 15 residues. Germline lookup yields CDR1 SGHVS and CDR2 FQNEAQ. Trimming cost V 7 bases and J 0 bases; bases outside gene matches: 7. The CDR3 loop is CASIAAGGSSYEQYF. CDR3 coding DNA: TGTGCCAGCATCGCAGCGGGGGGCAGCTCCTACGAGCAGTACTTC.

This sequence joins TRBV12-5 and TRBJ1-1; possibly TRBD1 for D (5 bases). V was clipped by 3 bases and J by 1 base, with 6 bases between them. The CDR3 runs 13 residues. The germline gives CDR1 LGHNT, CDR2 FRNRAP. CDR3 nucleotide sequence: TGTGCTAGTGGTTTACAGGAGAACACTGAAGCTTTCTTT. Residues: CASGLQENTEAFF.

This sequence joins TRBV3-1 (or the pseudogene TRBV3-2) and TRBJ1-6, with D unresolved. Trimming took 2 bases from V and 6 from J, leaving 8 bases between them. CDR1 and CDR2 (germline): LGHDT, YNNKEL (reference sequence). The CDR3 consists of 14 residues. In DNA form, the CDR3 reads TGTGCCAGCAGCCAATCCCGATCTAATTCACCCCTCCACTTT. Translation gives CASSQSRSNSPLHF.

The chain combines TRBV3-1 (or the pseudogene TRBV3-2) with TRBJ1-3, with 7 bases identical to TRBD1. Germline V gives CDR1 LGHDT, CDR2 YNNKEL (reference sequence). The CDR3 has 17 residues. V shed 2 bases, J shed 4 bases, and the junction held 11 bases outside the gene matches. CDR3 nucleotides: TGTGCCAGCAGCCAAAGAGGAGGGGGCTCCCTCGGAAACACCATATATTTT. Its translation is CASSQRGGGSLGNTIYF.

The J gene is TRBJ1-1, the V gene TRBV7-2, with 8 bases that match TRBD1. The V and J ends lost 5 bases and 4 bases, in that order; junction bases with no gene match: 3. Germline V gives CDR1 SGHTA, CDR2 FQGNSA. The CDR3 has 13 amino acids. The CDR3 bases are TGTGCCAGCAGCGCTACAGGGGGCACTGAAGCTTTCTTT. This sequence encodes CASSATGGTEAFF.

The chain has TRBV5-8 and TRBJ2-3; 8 nucleotides align to TRBD2. J lost 6 bases, V lost 2 bases, and 11 bases had no gene match. Germline CDR1 SGHTS, CDR2 YDEGEE. This CDR3 is built from 16 residues. The CDR3 bases are TGTGCCAGCAGCTTAGGGACTAGAGGGGGAATGGATACGCAGTATTTT. Its translation: CASSLGTRGGMDTQYF.

For this clone: At one end the junction does not follow the germline gene, possibly because of a read error. The chain employs TRBV7-7 and TRBJ2-2; perhaps TRBD2 as D (6 bases). CDR1 and CDR2 (germline): SSHAT, FNYEAQ (reference sequence). This CDR3 spans 13 amino acids. CDR3 nucleotide sequence: TGTGCTAGCAGCCGGGCGGGGTCCGGGGAGCTGTTTTTT. It encodes CASSRAGSGELFF.